The 19 T cell receptor beta chains reported below all come from one sample, sequenced in a study of OX40 agonist ivuxolimab in advanced cancers. The assay was immunoSEQ multiplex PCR, and TCRdb's table has in-frame clones only and misses some. The sample has 55,000 or so clones, 70% to 90% seen once. Sequencing was performed on CD4+ or CD8+ T cells sorted from blood, taken in a trial of the OX40 agonist ivuxolimab. Receptor source: an adult with an advanced solid tumor such as melanoma, head and neck, liver or kidney cancer.

The chain recombines TRBV10-1 with TRBJ1-6; 7 bases agree with TRBD1. The CDR3 is 13 residues long. Germline CDR1 WNHNN, CDR2 SYGVQD (reference sequence). Trimming took 5 bases from V and 5 from J; bases not matched to a gene: 0. Here the CDR3 DNA reads TGCGCCAGCAGTACAGGGGATAATTCACCCCTCCACTTT. The encoded protein is CASSTGDNSPLHF.

This sequence joins TRBV10-1 and TRBJ2-7, with 9 bases fitting TRBD1. The germline V gene encodes CDR1 WNHNN and CDR2 SYGVQD (reference sequence). The CDR3 runs to 14 residues. V was clipped by 1 base and J by 5 bases; unmatched bases: 3. The CDR3, as DNA: TGCGCCAGCAGTGAGTTGGGACAGGGCGACGAGCAGTACTTC. It codes for CASSELGQGDEQYF.

CDR3 nucleotide sequence: TGTGCCAGCAGTTTATCAAGGAACTATGGCTACACCTTC. This gives the protein CASSLSRNYGYTF. The rearrangement uses TRBV27 and TRBJ1-2; no definite D call. Trimming stripped 0 bases from V and 2 bases from J, with 4 bases between. The CDR3 has 13 residues. Germline V gives CDR1 MNHEY, CDR2 SMNVEV (reference sequence).

This chain joins TRBV5-1 and TRBJ2-2; no definite D call. V shed 1 base and J shed 4 bases, with 14 bases lying between them. This CDR3 is 16 amino acids long. The V gene's germline CDR1 is SGHRS and CDR2 YFSETQ. CDR3 in DNA: TGCGCCAGCAGCTTGCAGGTAGCAGTCGCCACCGGGGAGCTGTTTTTT. It codes for CASSLQVAVATGELFF. The full variable domain, with the rest looked up from reference TRBV5-1 and TRBJ2-2, is KAGVTQTPRYLIKTRGQQVTLSCSPISGHRSVSWYQQTPGQGLQFLFEYFSETQRNKGNFPGRFSGRQFSNSRSEMNVSTLELGDSALYLCASSLQVAVATGELFFGEGSRLTVL.

The rearrangement uses TRBV5-1 and TRBJ1-4; a possible D gene is TRBD1 (5 bases). V lost 4 bases to trimming and J lost 7 bases, with 17 bases between them. Per the germline V gene, CDR1 is SGHRS and CDR2 is YFSETQ. The CDR3 length is 15 residues. DNA for the CDR3: TGCGCCAGCAGCCCTCAATCTGCCGGGGGTGAAAAACTGTTTTTT. This sequence encodes CASSPQSAGGEKLFF.

The chain is built from TRBV18 and TRBJ1-2, with TRBD1 identical over 10 bases. Unmatched junction bases numbered 2, after V lost 4 bases and J lost 3 bases. Germline V gene lookup returns CDR1 KGHSH and CDR2 LQKENI. This CDR3 has 14 amino acids. As DNA, the CDR3 is TGTGCCAGCTCACAGGGACAGGGGTACTATGGCTACACCTTC. Its translation is CASSQGQGYYGYTF.

The chain links TRBV30 to TRBJ1-2, with D possibly TRBD1 on 5 matching bases. The V gene's germline CDR1 is GTSNPN and CDR2 SVGIG (reference sequence). The CDR3 has 17 amino acids. V was clipped by 3 bases and J by 3 bases, with 23 bases between them. The CDR3 spells CAWSIFLGERAYYGYTF. DNA for the CDR3: TGTGCCTGGAGCATTTTCTTGGGGGAGCGGGCGTACTATGGCTACACCTTC.

The chain employs TRBV29-1 and TRBJ1-2; the D is unclear. The V and J ends lost 7 bases and 2 bases respectively, with 11 bases between them. The CDR3 loop spans 12 amino acids. The V gene's germline CDR1 is SQVTM and CDR2 ANQGSEA. CDR3 residues: CSADSGNYGYTF. The CDR3 DNA follows: TGCAGCGCCGATTCGGGGAACTATGGCTACACCTTC.

The gene calls are TRBV6-6 and TRBJ2-7, with TRBD2 matching over 9 bases. J was trimmed by 3 bases and V by 0 bases; bases with no gene match: 3. From germline, CDR1 is MNHNY and CDR2 SVGAGI (reference sequence). CDR3 length equals 15 residues. As DNA, the CDR3 is TGTGCCAGCAGTTACTCTGCGCGGGGGGGCTACGAGCAGTACTTC. Its protein product is CASSYSARGGYEQYF.

V is TRBV5-4 and J is TRBJ2-5; D is unresolved. CDR1 is SGHNT, CDR2 YYREEE, per germline (reference sequence). The V and J ends lost 4 bases and 5 bases respectively, with 12 bases between them. This CDR3 comprises 13 residues. This chain's CDR3 is CASSTWGPETQYF. The CDR3 region has the DNA TGTGCCAGCAGCACGTGGGGTCCGGAGACCCAGTACTTC.

V usage is TRBV11-2 and J usage is TRBJ1-5; 8 nucleotides line up with TRBD1. J gave up 5 bases and V 2 bases, and 14 bases lay outside the gene matches. This CDR3 is built from 18 residues. Germline V lookup: CDR1 SGHAT, CDR2 FQNNGV. The CDR3 DNA reads as TGTGCCAGCAGCTTAAGTTGGGGAACAGGGGGTGTCGATCAGCCCCAGCATTTT. Protein: CASSLSWGTGGVDQPQHF.

This rearrangement joins TRBV19 to TRBJ2-5; 7 nucleotides align to TRBD1. Trimming at V came to 5 bases and at J to 4 bases, leaving 10 bases not matched to a gene. Per germline, CDR1 LNHDA and CDR2 SQIVND (reference sequence). The CDR3 covers 15 residues. This CDR3 reads CASSANGAGGETQYF. CDR3 DNA sequence: TGTGCCAGTAGTGCAAATGGGGCAGGGGGAGAGACCCAGTACTTC.

The genes are TRBV6-6 and TRBJ1-5; no clear D gene. The CDR3 has 10 amino acids. Trimming shortened V by 8 bases and J by 7 bases, and 6 bases separated the two germline ends. The germline CDR1 and CDR2 sequences are MNHNY and SVGAGI (reference sequence). This CDR3 is CASRWQPQHF. The CDR3 DNA reads as TGTGCCAGCCGGTGGCAGCCCCAGCATTTT.

The chain couples TRBV5-6 to TRBJ1-2; the D gene is possibly TRBD1 (5 bases). The CDR3 extends over 18 amino acids. V lost 3 bases to trimming and J lost 1 base, with 22 bases between them. In germline, CDR1 is SGHDT, CDR2 YYEEEE. The CDR3 reads CASSSTHGGTGLNYGYTF. CDR3 nucleotides: TGTGCCAGCAGCTCAACGCACGGGGGGACGGGCCTTAACTATGGCTACACCTTC.

V and J are TRBV6-5 and TRBJ2-2; a weak D match, TRBD2 (6 bases). Germline CDR1 reads MNHEY; CDR2 reads SVGAGI. V was shortened by 7 bases and J by 6 bases, with 12 bases between the two germline ends. The CDR3 totals 13 residues. CDR3 DNA sequence: TGTGCCAGCATGCGGGGTCTAGCCGGGGAGCTGTTTTTT. Translated: CASMRGLAGELFF.

The J gene is TRBJ1-5, the V gene TRBV19, with D unclear. Germline-derived CDR1 and CDR2 are LNHDA and SQIVND (reference sequence). The CDR3 runs to 15 residues. Trimming left V 7 bases short and J 2 bases short, with 15 bases between. CDR3 sequence: CASTVQAGGNQPQHF. The CDR3 nucleotides read TGTGCCAGTACAGTCCAGGCCGGGGGCAATCAGCCCCAGCATTTT.

The chain couples TRBV6-5 to TRBJ1-5; D remains unclear. V was shortened by 0 bases and J by 5 bases, with 5 bases between the two germline ends. Germline loops: CDR1 MNHEY, CDR2 SVGAGI. CDR3 length: 13 residues. The CDR3 nucleotides read TGTGCCAGCAGTTACTCCTGGGATCAGCCCCAGCATTTT. This gives the protein CASSYSWDQPQHF.

This clone occurred once. Other DNA sequences in this specimen translate into the identical CDR3. The rearrangement links TRBV5-1 to TRBJ2-5; D perhaps matches TRBD2 (6 bases). The CDR3 loop spans 15 amino acids. Germline-derived CDR1 and CDR2 are SGHRS and YFSETQ. The V gene lost 0 bases and the J gene lost 5 bases, with 14 bases spanning the gap. Written as DNA, the CDR3 is TGCGCCAGCAGCTTGGCGGGACTCGCGGGGGAGACCCAGTACTTC. Translated: CASSLAGLAGETQYF.

This clone was picked up a small number of times. The CDR3 DNA reads as TGTGCCAGCAGCTCGGGGGTTACGAACACCGGGGAGCTGTTTTTT. This translates into CASSSGVTNTGELFF. The chain combines TRBV7-3 with TRBJ2-2; maybe TRBD2 (6 bases). V dropped 4 bases and J dropped 0 bases, with 9 bases sitting between them. This CDR3 has 15 residues. CDR1 is SGHTA and CDR2 is FQGTGA in the germline V gene.